The 5 T cell receptor beta chains below were found in one sample sequenced in a study of blood T cell repertoires in COVID-19. Data came from immunoSEQ multiplex PCR; TCRdb stores just in-frame clones and leaves some out. The repertoire includes 90,000 to 130,000 clones, 82% of them detected once, and under 8% sits in the top ten. Material: peripheral blood. These receptors were obtained from a man aged 70 or older with acute or convalescent COVID-19.

J is TRBJ2-4 and V is TRBV6-6; D unresolved. The CDR3 loop spans 11 amino acids. Trimming removed 6 bases from V and 8 bases from J, with 8 bases in between. The germline gives CDR1 MNHNY, CDR2 SVGAGI (reference sequence). The DNA of the CDR3 is TGTGCCAGCAGCCCCTTTGACATTCAGTACTTC. The encoded protein is CASSPFDIQYF.

This chain links TRBV10-2 with TRBJ2-7; TRBD2 matches 7 bases. Germline values: CDR1 WSHSY, CDR2 SAAADI. The CDR3 totals 14 residues. Trimming at V came to 3 bases and at J to 3 bases, leaving 5 bases not matched to a gene. The DNA of the CDR3 is TGCGCCAGCAGTGAAGGCGGGGGAAGCTACGAGCAGTACTTC. Translated: CASSEGGGSYEQYF.

This rearrangement joins TRBV6-5 to TRBJ2-1; D may be TRBD1 (6 bases). CDR3 size: 15 residues. The germline gives CDR1 MNHEY, CDR2 SVGAGI. The V end lost 7 bases, the J end lost 8 bases, and 21 bases lay between the germline ends. The CDR3 coding sequence is TGTGCCAGCATAACAACTCAACAGGGATCTCATGAGCAGTTCTTC. Protein sequence: CASITTQQGSHEQFF.

This chain uses TRBV4-2 with TRBJ1-3; a weak D match, TRBD1 (5 bases). The CDR3 consists of 17 residues. The germline V and J ends were trimmed by 3 bases and 4 bases, with 19 bases remaining between them. The germline V gene encodes CDR1 LGHNA and CDR2 YNFKEQ. This CDR3 reads CASSQYGGVGTGNTIYF. The CDR3 DNA reads as TGTGCCAGCAGCCAGTATGGGGGGGTTGGGACGGGAAACACCATATATTTT.

This clone has only a few counts. The J gene is TRBJ1-1, the V gene TRBV5-4; D is perhaps TRBD1 (6 bases). Trimming took off 6 bases at V and 1 base at J, with 19 bases between the two ends. The germline V gene has CDR1 SGHNT and CDR2 YYREEE (reference sequence). There are 16 residues in the CDR3. DNA for the CDR3: TGTGCCAGCATCCCTAGGGGGGGGGTGGCGAACACTGAAGCTTTCTTT. This codes for CASIPRGGVANTEAFF.